This T cell receptor (beta chain) was sequenced for a study of blood T cell repertoires in COVID-19. The wider study: Recovery among Cohort 3 donors was established by two negative PCRs, clearance, or symptom resolution. COVID-19 samples collected from the United States, Italy and Spain covered acute and convalescent phases.

Original processing notes: Estimated nucleated cell counts came from reference gene primer amplification. Data came from immunoSEQ multiplex PCR; TCRdb stores just in-frame clones and leaves some out. That table furnishes V, J and clone size, whereas the DNA furnished D and trimming. The sample consists of 150,000 to 200,000 clones, around 83% of them appearing once. Note on this clone: One end of the junction varies from germline; a read error may be responsible.

Germline lookup yields CDR1 MNHEY and CDR2 SVGAGI. The length of the CDR3 is 16 residues. The rearrangement links TRBV6-5 to TRBJ1-4; 7 bases map to TRBD1. Input material: PBMCs or T cells enriched from blood (not recorded which). The TCR was taken from a woman aged 40 to 50 in a cohort exposed to, infected with or recovered from COVID-19 (not recorded which). CDR3 in DNA: TGTGCCAGTAGTTCTCCTCGGGGGACAGATAATGAAAAACTGTTTTTT. Encoded protein: CASSSPRGTDNEKLFF.